The TCR beta chain under discussion was sequenced for a study of cytomegalovirus exposure and HLA in healthy donors. Notes on the study in general: There were around 160 TCR beta chains listed as cytomegalovirus-associated. Across donors, presence/absence analyses took sequencing depth to be roughly uniform.

Though probably carrying unrecorded immune exposures, donors were nominally healthy at sampling. For this clone: What it binds is unknown.

Primers included in the PCR were 60 Vbeta and 13 Jbeta primers. Using immunoSEQ multiplex PCR, the repertoire was profiled, and TCRdb retains in-frame clones only, with some absent. Here the sample spans 50,000 or so clones, around 79% being singletons. CDR3 length equals 14 residues. CDR1 is SGHTA and CDR2 is FQGNSA in the germline V gene. V dropped 5 bases and J dropped 7 bases, with 17 bases sitting between them. Sequenced material: PBMCs. The clonotype was recovered from a female donor in good health and CMV-seronegative. V and J are TRBV7-2 and TRBJ1-2, with D maybe TRBD1 (6 bases). The CDR3 DNA sequence: TGTGCCAGCAGCACAGGTGACAGGAAACGTGGCTACACCTTC. Amino acid sequence: CASSTGDRKRGYTF.